The clone carrying this TCR beta chain has just one count. The templates were synthetic TCR analogs, and they were spiked into each PCR. The data were produced by immunoSEQ multiplex PCR, yet TCRdb's version contains in-frame clones alone and is incomplete. This table holds more than 85,000 clones, 91% found once. The V and J ends lost 5 bases and 7 bases respectively, with 9 bases between them. Germline assignment: CDR1 SGHNT and CDR2 YENEEA. This CDR3 is 12 amino acids long. This specimen belongs to a study of PD-L1 blockade in urothelial cancer. At the level of the study: Peripheral blood specimens exhibited a median yield of about 140,000 T cells.

Patients yielded 1 to 8 samples each, pretreatment and on-treatment. The chain links TRBV11-3 to TRBJ2-1; D remains unclear. The sample was PBMCs, taken around atezolizumab (anti-PD-L1) treatment. The origin of this receptor is a woman at least 80 years old with urothelial cancer. The CDR3 DNA reads TGTGCCAGCAGCCCCTCTGTGAATGAGCAGTTCTTC. Encoded protein: CASSPSVNEQFF.